The entry below describes one T cell receptor (beta chain). This sample is drawn from a study of cytomegalovirus exposure and HLA in healthy donors. Overall study: Both the roughly 120 validation repertoires and the 550 to 750 first-cohort repertoires used the same platform, as reported by a later analysis.

Clones were sequenced by immunoSEQ multiplex PCR, and TCRdb holds only the in-frame ones, with some missing. Of some 180,000 clones detected, about 89% appear once; the ten largest clones hold approximately 7%. The donors belonged to the roughly 110-subject validation cohort, separate from the roughly 670-subject first cohort. This CDR3 region has 13 residues. The V end lost 0 bases, the J end lost 3 bases, and 6 bases lay between the germline ends. CDR1 is SGDLS, CDR2 YYNGEE, per germline. The receptor's source is a young man in good health and CMV-seropositive. The chain is built from TRBV9 and TRBJ1-2; no reliable D call. Material: PBMCs. CDR3 bases: TGTGCCAGCAGCGTAGAAGGGTACTATGGCTACACCTTC. Its translation: CASSVEGYYGYTF. The full variable domain, completed using reference TRBV9 and TRBJ1-2, is DSGVTQTPKHLITATGQRVTLRCSPRSGDLSVYWYQQSLDQGLQFLIQYYNGEERAKGNILERFSAQQFPDLHSELNLSSLELGDSALYFCASSVEGYYGYTFGSGTRLTVV.